This TCR beta chain appears in the sequencing data of a study of T cells after yellow fever vaccination. Study findings and constraints: CD4 and CD8 compartments shared a small share of clonotypes.

V was shortened by 8 bases and J by 8 bases, with 15 bases between the two germline ends. The CDR3 consists of 12 residues. Template switching by 5'RACE produced TCR cDNA, adding a universal primer site and UMIs. TCRdb re-derived calls from the 5' RACE reads in MiXCR, one entry per CDR3 protein. The table includes some 350,000 distinct CDR3 sequences, 3% to 4.5% detected once. In regard to this clonotype: The antigen is not known.

The chain employs TRBV12-3 or TRBV12-4 and TRBJ1-2, with unresolved D. This clonotype originated in a man aged 18 to 35 who received the YFV17D yellow fever vaccine. The input for sequencing was PBMCs, taken 5 days after the yellow fever booster vaccination. The CDR3, as DNA: TGTGCCAGCCGCCCGGAAGTTGGGGGCTACACCTTC. This gives the protein CASRPEVGGYTF.